The 24 T cell receptor beta chains in this list originate from one sample, sequenced in a study of identical twins. TCRdb reprocessed the 5' RACE reads via MiXCR and lists one record per CDR3 protein. The sample contains about 1.7 million distinct CDR3 sequences, around 33% of which appear only once. Sequenced: cord blood. Every receptor here comes from a newborn girl in good health.

This clonotype was seen only once. The missing conserved phenylalanine or tryptophan at the end of this CDR3 makes a read error likely. J is TRBJ1-1 and V is TRBV6-1; no reliable D call. Per the germline V gene, CDR1 is MNHNS and CDR2 is SASEGT. This CDR3 comprises 13 residues. V was trimmed by 10 bases and J by 1 base, leaving 13 bases between them. In DNA form, the CDR3 reads TGTGCCACCCAGCCCTGGGCGAACACTGAAGCTTTCGTT. This translates into CATQPWANTEAFV.

The chain links TRBV7-3 to TRBJ2-4, with TRBD1 as a possible D gene (6 bases). The CDR3 contains 14 residues. With 2 bases removed from V and 9 bases from J, the gap between germline ends came to 14 bases. Germline CDR1 reads SGHTA; CDR2 reads FQGTGA. The CDR3 DNA is TGTGCCAGCAGCTTAGATGGCAGGGGAAGCATTCAGTACTTC. Amino acids: CASSLDGRGSIQYF. The complete variable domain, with remaining parts taken from reference TRBV7-3 and TRBJ2-4, reads GAGVSQTPSNKVTEKGKYVELRCDPISGHTALYWYRQSLGQGPEFLIYFQGTGAADDSGLPNDRFFAVRPEGSVSTLKIQRTERGDSAVYLCASSLDGRGSIQYFGAGTRLSVL.

With respect to this clonotype: A much larger clonotype is one base distant, so this may be a read error. The V call is TRBV20-1, the J call TRBJ2-1; no clear D. Germline CDR1 DFQATT, CDR2 SNEGSKA (reference sequence). Trimming removed 6 bases from V and 10 bases from J, with 13 bases in between. The CDR3 has 11 amino acids. The CDR3 DNA is TGCAGTGCCGAGAACTCCTACGAGCAGTTCTTC. Translating gives CSAENSYEQFF.

The CDR3 sequence: CSPRPTSGRLNEQYF. As DNA, the CDR3 is TGCAGTCCCAGGCCTACTAGCGGGAGGTTAAATGAGCAGTACTTC. V usage is TRBV20-1 and J usage is TRBJ2-7, with 12 nucleotides matching TRBD2. V lost 8 bases and J lost 7; bases outside the gene matches: 15. The CDR3 is 15 residues long. Germline CDR1 and CDR2: DFQATT and SNEGSKA (reference sequence).

The chain carries TRBV5-1 and TRBJ1-5; tentatively, D is TRBD1 (6 bases). The ends were cut back, 3 bases at V and 3 bases at J, with 16 bases in the middle. The CDR3 runs to 16 residues. Germline loops: CDR1 SGHRS, CDR2 YFSETQ. The CDR3 region has the DNA TGCGCCAGCAGCTCAGCTCCGGGACACTTCAATCAGCCCCAGCATTTT. It is translated as CASSSAPGHFNQPQHF.

V and J are TRBV7-2 and TRBJ2-7; the D is unclear. The CDR3 sequence is 13 residues long. The ends were cut back, 6 bases at V and 0 bases at J, with 9 bases in the middle. Germline assignment: CDR1 SGHTA and CDR2 FQGNSA. CDR3 residues: CASRMPTSYEQYF. The CDR3 DNA reads TGTGCCAGCAGGATGCCCACCTCCTACGAGCAGTACTTC.

The genes are TRBV20-1 and TRBJ1-5; 7 bases map to TRBD1. With V trimmed by 6 bases and J by 5 bases, 10 bases remained unmatched. The CDR3 extends over 14 amino acids. Per the germline V gene, CDR1 is DFQATT and CDR2 is SNEGSKA (reference sequence). Here the CDR3 reads CSAYRGGRHQPQHF. The CDR3 DNA follows: TGCAGTGCCTACAGGGGCGGTCGGCATCAGCCCCAGCATTTT.

This chain connects TRBV25-1 to TRBJ1-1, with a weak D call TRBD1 (5 bases). The CDR3 sequence is 14 residues long. The V end was cut by 1 base, the J end by 4 bases, with 10 bases between. Germline V gives CDR1 MGHDK, CDR2 SYGVNS. DNA for the CDR3: TGTGCCAGCAGTGAATCGCAGGGAGGCACTGAAGCTTTCTTT. It yields the protein CASSESQGGTEAFF.

The rearrangement links TRBV28 to TRBJ2-3; 10 bases map to TRBD2. J was trimmed by 3 bases and V by 5 bases; bases with no gene match: 8. This CDR3 region has 16 residues. CDR1 and CDR2 from the germline V gene are MDHEN and SYDVKM. This CDR3 reads CASSGPSGSGTDTQYF. CDR3 DNA sequence: TGTGCCAGCAGTGGGCCTAGCGGGAGTGGGACAGATACGCAGTATTTT.

The rearrangement links TRBV5-1 to TRBJ2-3, with D perhaps being TRBD1 or TRBD2 (5 bases each). Germline CDR1 and CDR2: SGHRS and YFSETQ. V was cut by 2 bases and J by 2 bases, with 15 bases left in between. This CDR3 has 16 amino acids. CDR3 amino acids: CASSFVEGKNTDTQYF. The CDR3 coding sequence is TGCGCCAGCAGCTTCGTTGAGGGGAAGAACACAGATACGCAGTATTTT. Supplemented by reference TRBV5-1 and TRBJ2-3, the full variable domain reads KAGVTQTPRYLIKTRGQQVTLSCSPISGHRSVSWYQQTPGQGLQFLFEYFSETQRNKGNFPGRFSGRQFSNSRSEMNVSTLELGDSALYLCASSFVEGKNTDTQYFGPGTRLTVL.

The CDR3 DNA reads TGTGCCAGCAGCAAAGCGCTTTGCGGGAGCCTGTACAATGAGCAGTACTTC. As protein: CASSKALCGSLYNEQYF. The V call is TRBV21-1, the J call TRBJ2-5; TRBD1 is taken as the D call from the table, unchecked against the DNA. TRBV21-1 is marked as a pseudogene. The CDR3 sequence is 17 residues long.

Regarding this clonotype: This is likely a read error, given that the CDR3 carries no conserved phenylalanine or tryptophan at its end. The rearrangement links TRBV12-3 or TRBV12-4 to TRBJ2-4, with TRBD2 identical over 9 bases. The J call could be wrong; TRBJ2-5 is a better fit for the DNA end. The CDR3 is made up of 16 amino acids. CDR3 nucleotide sequence: TGTGCCAGCAGTTTAGGCGGCGGGGGGGCTCTCAAGACCCAGTACTAC. This encodes CASSLGGGGALKTQYY.

The V gene is TRBV7-2, the J gene TRBJ1-2; TRBD1 agrees at 11 bases. The ends lost 6 bases at V and 2 bases at J; junction bases unmatched: 14. The germline V gene has CDR1 SGHTA and CDR2 FQGNSA. The CDR3 is 18 amino acids. The CDR3 is CASRSRGTGGSMNYGYTF. The CDR3 region has the DNA TGTGCCAGCAGATCACGAGGGACAGGGGGTAGTATGAACTATGGCTACACCTTC.

At least ten counts were recorded for this clonotype. V and J are TRBV20-1 and TRBJ1-5; weak D call: TRBD1 (5 bases). CDR3 length equals 12 residues. Trimming left V 5 bases short and J 0 bases short, with 5 bases between. Germline CDR1 and CDR2: DFQATT and SNEGSKA (reference sequence). Here the CDR3 reads CSAGHSNQPQHF. The CDR3 region has the DNA TGCAGTGCTGGACATAGCAATCAGCCCCAGCATTTT.

This clonotype appeared a few times. V usage is TRBV29-1 and J usage is TRBJ2-7; 9 nucleotides line up with TRBD1. V gave up 3 bases and J gave up 0 bases; unmatched junction bases: 6. Germline V gene data show CDR1 as SQVTM and CDR2 as ANQGSEA. CDR3 length: 15 amino acids. CDR3 sequence reads: CSVDNYRGLSYEQYF. CDR3 bases: TGCAGCGTTGATAATTACAGGGGGCTCTCCTACGAGCAGTACTTC.

This chain's CDR3 is CASREGQTYSNQPQHF. DNA for the CDR3: TGTGCCAGCAGGGAGGGACAGACCTATAGCAATCAGCCCCAGCATTTT. This chain joins TRBV5-8 and TRBJ1-5, with 7 bases fitting TRBD1. This CDR3 is built from 16 residues. The junction had 8 bases not matched to a gene; V was cut back by 5 bases and J by 0 bases. Per germline, CDR1 SGHTS and CDR2 YDEGEE.

The rearrangement links TRBV10-3 to TRBJ2-3, with 7 nucleotides matching TRBD1. With 11 bases clipped from V and 4 bases from J, the junction kept 6 bases outside the gene matches. The CDR3 has 12 residues. The V gene's germline CDR1 is ENHRY and CDR2 SYGVKD. The CDR3 coding sequence is TGTGCCGAGAACAGGGGCGCAGATACGCAGTATTTT. Protein sequence: CAENRGADTQYF.

This clonotype was detected only a few times. The V gene is TRBV12-3 or TRBV12-4, the J gene TRBJ1-1; TRBD1 aligns across 10 bases. The CDR3 is 15 amino acids. Trimming removed 4 bases from V and 4 bases from J; junction bases left unmatched: 6. In nucleotides, the CDR3 is TGTGCCAGCAGTTGTCCGGGACAGGGGATCACTGAAGCTTTCTTT. Protein sequence: CASSCPGQGITEAFF.

This clonotype was found a few times. The chain uses TRBV20-1 and TRBJ2-4; TRBD2 is a possible D gene (5 bases). V lost 0 bases to trimming and J lost 4 bases, with 13 bases between them. The CDR3 covers 15 residues. In germline, CDR1 is DFQATT, CDR2 SNEGSKA (reference sequence). This CDR3 reads CSARDTRVGKNIQYF. In nucleotides, the CDR3 is TGCAGTGCTAGAGATACTAGGGTTGGAAAAAACATTCAGTACTTC.

CDR3 DNA sequence: TGTGCCACCAGCAGAGGTGGTGACTACAATGAGCAGTTCTTC. Translation gives CATSRGGDYNEQFF. The rearrangement links TRBV15 to TRBJ2-1; D not resolved. Germline V gene sequence: CDR1 LNHNV, CDR2 YYDKDF (reference sequence). The CDR3 has 14 residues. V gave up 1 base and J gave up 3 bases, with 7 bases separating them.

The rearrangement joins TRBV7-8 to TRBJ2-1, with 10 bases fitting TRBD1. Germline trimming cut 3 bases from V and 6 bases from J; bases unmatched to any gene: 5. Germline V CDR1 and CDR2: SGHVS, FQNEAQ. The CDR3 runs 15 residues. In DNA, the CDR3 is TGTGCCAGCAGCTTCGGGGGACAGGGGAGCAATGAGCAGTTCTTC. This encodes CASSFGGQGSNEQFF.

This clonotype was found a few times. The chain couples TRBV7-2 to TRBJ1-5, with D perhaps TRBD1 (6 bases). The CDR3 consists of 14 residues. Trimming left V 5 bases short and J 3 bases short, with 11 bases between. Germline V gene sequence: CDR1 SGHTA, CDR2 FQGNSA. CDR3 sequence: CASSARQVNQPQHF. CDR3 DNA sequence: TGTGCCAGCAGCGCACGACAGGTCAATCAGCCCCAGCATTTT.

This clonotype was detected only a few times. V is TRBV3-1 and J is TRBJ1-6; D not resolved. Trimming pared 0 bases from V and 7 bases from J, leaving 7 bases between. Per the germline V gene, CDR1 is LGHDT and CDR2 is YNNKEL (reference sequence). The CDR3 sequence is 14 residues long. The CDR3, as DNA: TGTGCCAGCAGCCAAGATCCCGCGAATTCACCCCTCCACTTT. Translation: CASSQDPANSPLHF.

The V call is TRBV5-1, the J call TRBJ2-7; 9 positions agree with TRBD1. V lost 2 bases and J lost 7; bases outside the gene matches: 10. The CDR3 contains 15 residues. Germline CDR1 is SGHRS and CDR2 is YFSETQ. CDR3 nucleotide sequence: TGCGCCAGCAGCTTAACAGGGGGCGCTTACAATGAGCAGTACTTC. It codes for CASSLTGGAYNEQYF.